The 21 T cell receptor beta chains presented below share a single source sample, sequenced in a study of cytomegalovirus exposure and HLA in healthy donors. The PCR contained 60 Vbeta and 13 Jbeta primers. Some clones are missing from TCRdb's copy, which holds only in-frame ones; the method was immunoSEQ multiplex PCR. The sample has 150,000 to 250,000 clones; 70% to 80% are singletons. The specimen was PBMCs. These receptors all come from a man aged 25 to 40 in good health and CMV-seronegative.

This clone showed up just once. The chain uses TRBV6-1 and TRBJ1-2; no reliable D call. Trimming removed 4 bases at V and 0 bases at J, with 6 bases between. The CDR3 has 13 residues. Germline V CDR1 and CDR2: MNHNS, SASEGT. In nucleotides, the CDR3 is TGTGCCAGCAGTGTCCGGTCTAACTATGGCTACACCTTC. Translation: CASSVRSNYGYTF.

The chain uses TRBV28 and TRBJ2-7; D unclear. The CDR3 is 11 residues long. The germline V gene has CDR1 MDHEN and CDR2 SYDVKM. Trimming pared 10 bases from V and 2 bases from J, leaving 9 bases between. CDR3 coding DNA: TGTGCCACCACCCGAGCCTACGAGCAGTACTTC. This encodes CATTRAYEQYF. Based on the CDR3 plus reference TRBV28 and TRBJ2-7, the full variable domain is DVKVTQSSRYLVKRTGEKVFLECVQDMDHENMFWYRQDPGLGLRLIYFSYDVKMKEKGDIPEGYSVSREKKERFSLILESASTNQTSMYLCATTRAYEQYFGPGTRLTVT.

The chain couples TRBV7-9 to TRBJ1-2; D might be TRBD1 (5 bases). V was clipped by 4 bases and J by 7 bases, with 10 bases between them. Looked up from germline, CDR1 is SEHNR and CDR2 is FQNEAQ (reference sequence). CDR3 size: 12 residues. CDR3 sequence (DNA): TGTGCCAGCAGCTGGGGGGGAAGTGGCTACACCTTC. Encoded protein: CASSWGGSGYTF.

The chain employs TRBV5-4 and TRBJ1-1; no firm D call. The CDR3 totals 14 residues. V dropped 4 bases and J dropped 1 base, with 11 bases sitting between them. Germline V lookup: CDR1 SGHNT, CDR2 YYREEE (reference sequence). The CDR3 spells CASSPYRGNTEAFF. The CDR3 DNA sequence: TGTGCCAGCAGCCCCTACCGGGGGAACACTGAAGCTTTCTTT.

CDR3 loop: CASSQWTGKNTEAFF. The CDR3 DNA sequence: TGCGCCAGCAGCCAATGGACAGGTAAGAACACTGAAGCTTTCTTT. The V and J genes are TRBV4-1 and TRBJ1-1; TRBD1 matches at 7 bases. The germline gives CDR1 MGHRA, CDR2 YSYEKL. This CDR3 is built from 15 residues. V was pared by 2 bases and J by 1 base, with 4 bases of the junction left unmatched.

This clone was picked up a small number of times. This chain uses TRBV9 with TRBJ2-5; perhaps TRBD2 as D (5 bases). Germline V gene sequence: CDR1 SGDLS, CDR2 YYNGEE. This CDR3 spans 15 amino acids. V lost 4 bases, J lost 0 bases, and 13 bases lay in between. The CDR3 bases are TGTGCCAGCAGCCGGGGTGGAGTCAACCAAGAGACCCAGTACTTC. This sequence encodes CASSRGGVNQETQYF. The full variable domain, its missing parts supplied by reference TRBV9 and TRBJ2-5, is DSGVTQTPKHLITATGQRVTLRCSPRSGDLSVYWYQQSLDQGLQFLIQYYNGEERAKGNILERFSAQQFPDLHSELNLSSLELGDSALYFCASSRGGVNQETQYFGPGTRLLVL.

The chain recombines TRBV16 with TRBJ1-1; no definite D call. The germline V gene has CDR1 KGHSY and CDR2 FQNENV. CDR3 size: 14 residues. The V end lost 0 bases, the J end lost 3 bases, and 8 bases lay between the germline ends. CDR3 in DNA: TGTGCCAGCAGCCAATCGGCGGGAGACACTGAAGCTTTCTTT. Its protein product is CASSQSAGDTEAFF.

This clone has a single count. V usage is TRBV4-1 and J usage is TRBJ2-7, with TRBD1 matching over 7 bases. CDR3 length equals 16 residues. Germline V CDR1 and CDR2: MGHRA, YSYEKL. V shed 3 bases, J shed 6 bases, and the junction held 14 bases outside the gene matches. Here the CDR3 reads CASSHAGGQTSAEQYF. CDR3 bases: TGCGCCAGCAGCCATGCTGGGGGACAGACCTCCGCCGAGCAGTACTTC.

This clone has only a few counts. J is TRBJ1-5 and V is TRBV25-1; D perhaps matches TRBD1 (6 bases). V dropped 6 bases and J dropped 4 bases, with 13 bases sitting between them. The CDR3 is 14 amino acids. CDR1 is MGHDK, CDR2 SYGVNS, per germline. For the CDR3, the DNA is TGTGCCAGCAGCGATGGACAGAAGAATCAGCCCCAGCATTTT. This gives the protein CASSDGQKNQPQHF.

The rearrangement joins TRBV7-9 to TRBJ2-3, with 11 bases that match TRBD2. V lost 5 bases and J lost 4; bases outside the gene matches: 8. CDR3 length equals 16 residues. Germline assignment: CDR1 SEHNR and CDR2 FQNEAQ (reference sequence). The CDR3 bases are TGTGCCAGCAGCCTTGGATCGGGACTAGCGGCAGATACGCAGTATTTT. It codes for CASSLGSGLAADTQYF.

The J gene is TRBJ1-6, the V gene TRBV10-2; no reliable D call. Germline values: CDR1 WSHSY, CDR2 SAAADI. This CDR3 has 13 amino acids. Trimming cost V 3 bases and J 9 bases, with 9 bases left between them. The CDR3: CASSDGNGSPLHF. The CDR3 bases are TGCGCCAGCAGTGATGGTAACGGTTCACCCCTCCACTTT.

The gene calls are TRBV19 and TRBJ1-5; maybe TRBD1 (6 bases). This CDR3 spans 17 amino acids. Trimming pared 6 bases from V and 0 bases from J, leaving 18 bases between. Germline lookup yields CDR1 LNHDA and CDR2 SQIVND (reference sequence). The CDR3, as DNA: TGTGCCAGTAGCCTCAACGGGGGGCGGGGTAGCAATCAGCCCCAGCATTTT. Protein sequence: CASSLNGGRGSNQPQHF.

This clone was seen just once. The CDR3 sequence is CASSSPLDTQYF. CDR3 DNA sequence: TGTGCCAGCAGTTCCCCTTTGGATACGCAGTATTTT. V is TRBV28 and J is TRBJ2-3, with unresolved D. Per the germline V gene, CDR1 is MDHEN and CDR2 is SYDVKM. Deletions cut 4 bases from V and 6 bases from J, with 8 bases between. The CDR3 is 12 amino acids.

CDR3 amino acids: CASSQGGTDQETQYF. The CDR3, as DNA: TGCGCCAGCAGCCAAGGAGGGACAGACCAAGAGACCCAGTACTTC. V usage is TRBV4-1 and J usage is TRBJ2-5; 7 nucleotides align to TRBD1. The length of the CDR3 is 15 residues. Germline V gene data show CDR1 as MGHRA and CDR2 as YSYEKL. The V segment lost 1 base and the J segment 0 bases; nucleotides outside the gene matches: 2.

The CDR3 is CASSLVREAYNSPLHF. CDR3 coding DNA: TGTGCCAGCAGCTTGGTCCGGGAAGCCTATAATTCACCCCTCCACTTT. V gene TRBV5-4 combines with J gene TRBJ1-6; D gene uncertain. V lost 0 bases to trimming and J lost 2 bases, with 9 bases between them. The CDR3 extends over 16 amino acids. Germline lookup yields CDR1 SGHNT and CDR2 YYREEE (reference sequence).

This clone was seen a handful of times. The chain couples TRBV5-1 to TRBJ2-7; D gene unclear. Germline V gene data show CDR1 as SGHRS and CDR2 as YFSETQ. This CDR3 comprises 15 residues. V was cut by 0 bases and J by 2 bases, with 12 bases left in between. The CDR3 protein is CASSLDAGGPYEQYF. CDR3 DNA sequence: TGCGCCAGCAGCTTGGATGCTGGCGGTCCCTACGAGCAGTACTTC.

J is TRBJ2-3 and V is TRBV2, with 10 bases aligning to TRBD1. Trimming removed 6 bases from V and 1 base from J; junction bases left unmatched: 7. The V gene's germline CDR1 is SNHLY and CDR2 FYNNEI. The CDR3 length is 16 residues. This CDR3 reads CASRRQGAKGTDTQYF. CDR3 bases: TGTGCCAGCAGACGACAGGGGGCGAAGGGCACAGATACGCAGTATTTT.

The chain links TRBV4-1 to TRBJ2-7; 9 bases are a match to TRBD1. The trim removed 2 bases at V and 1 base at J, leaving 12 bases unmatched. Germline V gene sequence: CDR1 MGHRA, CDR2 YSYEKL. This CDR3 is 18 amino acids long. CDR3 residues: CASSQLLFTGGRSYEQYF. In DNA, the CDR3 is TGCGCCAGCAGCCAATTACTCTTTACAGGGGGCCGGTCCTACGAGCAGTACTTC.

J is TRBJ2-1 and V is TRBV5-6; D is unclear. The CDR3 is 14 amino acids. CDR1 is SGHDT and CDR2 is YYEEEE in the germline V gene. The V and J ends lost 3 bases and 4 bases respectively, with 11 bases between them. CDR3 DNA sequence: TGTGCCAGCAGCTGGGCCACTTGGTACAATGAGCAGTTCTTC. This codes for CASSWATWYNEQFF.

V and J are TRBV10-3 and TRBJ1-2; 7 positions match TRBD1. Trimming removed 6 bases from V and 7 bases from J; junction bases left unmatched: 8. The CDR3 length is 13 residues. Per the germline V gene, CDR1 is ENHRY and CDR2 is SYGVKD. CDR3 amino acids: CAISHDRASGYTF. The CDR3, as DNA: TGTGCCATCAGCCACGACAGGGCAAGTGGCTACACCTTC.

This clone was picked up a small number of times. V gene TRBV6-5 combines with J gene TRBJ2-7; D may be TRBD2 (6 bases). The germline gives CDR1 MNHEY, CDR2 SVGAGI. The CDR3 is made up of 15 amino acids. The V end lost 0 bases, the J end lost 5 bases, and 14 bases lay between the germline ends. DNA for the CDR3: TGTGCCAGCAGTTACTCCCGGAGTAGCGGCCACGAGCAGTACTTC. It codes for CASSYSRSSGHEQYF.